This note documents a single TCR beta chain sequence. Its cognate antigen is unknown. Both the TCRalpha cDNA and the TCRbeta cDNA were taken through two nested PCRs, lasting approximately 16 and 10 cycles. TCRdb reprocessed the 5' RACE reads; each CDR3 protein has one entry and no DNA is given. This specimen shows approximately 200,000 distinct CDR3 sequences; the ten leading clones hold roughly 1.5%. The entry originates in a study of monozygotic twins with inflammatory bowel disease. Study-level findings and limits: Lower sharing of clonotypes with other individuals was seen in IBD patients than in healthy twins. This was most marked in patients showing signs of disease activity.

The CDR3 runs 16 residues. Per germline, CDR1 MNHNS and CDR2 SASEGT. This TCR derives from a human donor with ulcerative colitis or Crohn's disease, or a healthy co-twin of an affected twin (not recorded which). Sequences were obtained from blood. The V gene is TRBV6-1, the J gene TRBJ2-7; TCRdb names TRBD2, which stays unverified in the absence of DNA. The CDR3: CASSEVAGGFIYEQYF.